A selection of T cell receptor beta chains follows, all from one sample in a study of shared clonotypes between healthy human individuals. Assay: immunoSEQ multiplex PCR; the TCRdb copy retains only in-frame clones and omits some. This table has some 2.4 million clones, over 85% appearing once. The sequenced sample consisted of naive CD4+ T cells from PBMCs. These receptor sequences come from a young man in good health. Some clones in this sample may be carry-over from other donors' samples. CDR3s include the opening cysteine and the closing phenylalanine or tryptophan. The D gene is left open where the match is weak. Size is omitted from some rows. Given values are once, few, many or a class for expanded clones.

D gene: NA
J gene: TRBJ2-7
V gene: TRBV10-1
clone size: NA
CDR3 DNA: TGCGCCAGCAGTAAGGGGGGACAGCAGGGAGAGCAGTACTTC
CDR3 protein: CASSKGGQQGEQYF

D gene: NA
J gene: TRBJ1-1
V gene: TRBV19
clone size: NA
CDR3 DNA: TGTGCCAGTAGCGAAACAGGTAACACTGAAGCTTTCTTT
CDR3 protein: CASSETGNTEAFF

D gene: TRBD2
J gene: TRBJ2-7
V gene: TRBV28
clone size: NA
CDR3 DNA: TGTGCCAGCAGCCGTGGGACTAGCGGAGGGGTGGGAGAGCAGTACTTC
CDR3 protein: CASSRGTSGGVGEQYF

D gene: NA
J gene: TRBJ2-7
V gene: TRBV14
clone size: NA
CDR3 DNA: TGTGCCAGCAGCCAAGTGGGAGAGAAGCAGTACTTC
CDR3 protein: CASSQVGEKQYF

D gene: TRBD2
J gene: TRBJ2-2
V gene: TRBV28
clone size: NA
CDR3 DNA: TGTGCCAGCAGTCTTCGAAGCGGGAGAGGGGGAAACACCGGGGAGCTGTTTTTT
CDR3 protein: CASSLRSGRGGNTGELFF

D gene: TRBD1
J gene: TRBJ1-4
V gene: TRBV25-1
clone size: NA
CDR3 DNA: TGTGCCAGCGGTAGAGGACAGGCAACTAATGAAAAACTGTTTTTT
CDR3 protein: CASGRGQATNEKLFF

D gene: NA
J gene: TRBJ2-7
V gene: TRBV15
clone size: NA
CDR3 DNA: TGTGCCACCAGCAGAGATCGCCAAAGGGAGCAGTACTTC
CDR3 protein: CATSRDRQREQYF

D gene: TRBD1
J gene: TRBJ2-3
V gene: TRBV5-1
clone size: once
CDR3 DNA: TGCGCCAGCTCCCTGGGACAGGGGGGCACAGATACGCAGTATTTT
CDR3 protein: CASSLGQGGTDTQYF

D gene: TRBD1
J gene: TRBJ2-7
V gene: TRBV19
clone size: NA
CDR3 DNA: TGTGCCAGTAGCAGGACCCACAGGGGGAGCTACGAGCAGTACTTC
CDR3 protein: CASSRTHRGSYEQYF

D gene: NA
J gene: TRBJ2-1
V gene: TRBV30
clone size: NA
CDR3 DNA: TGTGCCTGGGCTAACGCTGATGAGCAGTTCTTC
CDR3 protein: CAWANADEQFF

D gene: TRBD1
J gene: TRBJ1-4
V gene: TRBV30
clone size: NA
CDR3 DNA: TGTGCCTGGAAACGGGACAGGGGGGTTGGAAAACTGTTTTTT
CDR3 protein: CAWKRDRGVGKLFF

D gene: NA
J gene: TRBJ2-5
V gene: TRBV7-2
clone size: NA
CDR3 DNA: TGTGCCAGCAGCCCGGGGACGGGGGAGACCCAGTACTTC
CDR3 protein: CASSPGTGETQYF

D gene: NA
J gene: TRBJ1-1
V gene: TRBV9
clone size: once
CDR3 DNA: TGTGCCAGCAGCGTTTTAGTTAACACTGAAGCTTTCTTT
CDR3 protein: CASSVLVNTEAFF

D gene: NA
J gene: TRBJ1-5
V gene: TRBV15
clone size: NA
CDR3 DNA: TGTGCCACCAGCACCGATGTCAGGGACCCGCCCCAGCATTTT
CDR3 protein: CATSTDVRDPPQHF

D gene: TRBD1
J gene: TRBJ2-1
V gene: TRBV7-7
clone size: NA
CDR3 DNA: TGTGCCAGCAGCCCAGGGACAGGATCTGGCAATGAGCAGTTCTTC
CDR3 protein: CASSPGTGSGNEQFF

D gene: TRBD1
J gene: TRBJ1-5
V gene: TRBV28
clone size: NA
CDR3 DNA: TGTGCCAGCAGTTCCCCTGATGGACAGGGACCCATTAGCAATCAGCCCCAGCATTTT
CDR3 protein: CASSSPDGQGPISNQPQHF

D gene: NA
J gene: TRBJ2-7
V gene: TRBV5-1
clone size: NA
CDR3 DNA: TGCGCCAGCAGCTTGGACGGGAACCCTTCCTACGAGCAGTACTTC
CDR3 protein: CASSLDGNPSYEQYF

D gene: TRBD1
J gene: TRBJ2-2
V gene: TRBV10-3
clone size: NA
CDR3 DNA: TGTGCCACGCGTGGGACAGGGAACACCGGGGAGCTGTTTTTT
CDR3 protein: CATRGTGNTGELFF